Following are 13 T cell receptor beta chains from one sample sequenced in a study of blood T cells in healthy people across ages. The authors ran a second PCR of about 6 to 11 cycles using a sample-barcoded 5' primer and a J-beta primer mix. In TCRdb, the 5' RACE reads were re-called with MiXCR into one record per CDR3 protein. The table includes fewer than 2,000,000 distinct CDR3 sequences, 30% to 40% detected once. Sequenced sample: blood. The receptors were sampled from a human donor in good health.

The CDR3 reads CASRFGVRSNTQYF. CDR3 nucleotides: TGTGCCAGCAGATTCGGGGTGCGGTCGAATACGCAGTATTTT. The chain is built from TRBV27 and TRBJ2-3; TRBD2 is a possible D gene (5 bases). The germline V and J ends were trimmed by 6 bases and 7 bases, with 17 bases remaining between them. The CDR3 extends over 14 amino acids. Germline CDR1 is MNHEY and CDR2 is SMNVEV (reference sequence).

V and J are TRBV10-3 and TRBJ1-4; tentative D call: TRBD1 (5 bases). CDR3 length: 14 amino acids. Germline loops: CDR1 ENHRY, CDR2 SYGVKD. V lost 2 bases to trimming and J lost 7 bases, with 11 bases between them. DNA for the CDR3: TGTGCCATCAGTGAGAGGGGTAGCATTGAAAAACTGTTTTTT. It specifies CAISERGSIEKLFF.

This clonotype has ten or more counts. This rearrangement joins TRBV4-3 to TRBJ1-2; the D is unclear. Trimming stripped 4 bases from V and 3 bases from J, with 9 bases between. Per the germline V gene, CDR1 is LGHNA and CDR2 is YSLEER. There are 13 residues in the CDR3. The CDR3 region has the DNA TGCGCCAGCAGCCCTCAAACATACTATGGCTACACCTTC. This encodes CASSPQTYYGYTF.

This clonotype has more than one count but fewer than ten. The CDR3 bases are TGTGCCAGCAGCCTTTGGACAGGGATGGAAGATACGCAGTATTTT. Its translation: CASSLWTGMEDTQYF. The gene calls are TRBV3-1 and TRBJ2-3; TRBD1 matches at 8 bases. Germline V gives CDR1 LGHDT, CDR2 YNNKEL (reference sequence). Trimming removed 4 bases from V and 5 bases from J; junction bases left unmatched: 8. This CDR3 has 15 residues.

This clonotype has only a few counts. The chain carries TRBV6-2 or TRBV6-3 and TRBJ2-3; D call uncertain. The CDR3 runs 13 residues. Trimming shortened V by 2 bases and J by 4 bases, and 7 bases separated the two germline ends. Germline V gives CDR1 MNHEY, CDR2 SVGEGT. CDR3 nucleotide sequence: TGTGCCAGCAGTTACGGTCTCGCAGATACGCAGTATTTT. Protein product: CASSYGLADTQYF.

Many counts were recorded for this clonotype. The rearrangement uses TRBV10-3 and TRBJ2-1; D is ambiguous. V was shortened by 3 bases and J by 8 bases, with 11 bases between the two germline ends. CDR1 is ENHRY, CDR2 SYGVKD, per germline. The CDR3 extends over 13 amino acids. The CDR3 DNA sequence: TGTGCCATCAGTGAACCTTTCGCACATGAGCAGTTCTTC. Translating it yields CAISEPFAHEQFF.

There are a few counts of this clonotype. The gene calls are TRBV11-3 and TRBJ2-1; D uncertain. Trimming left V 10 bases short and J 0 bases short, with 19 bases between. Germline CDR1 and CDR2: SGHNT and YENEEA. The CDR3 is 16 amino acids. This CDR3 is CATKPPGDSSYNEQFF. DNA for the CDR3: TGTGCCACCAAACCCCCCGGAGATAGCTCCTACAATGAGCAGTTCTTC. Complete variable domain (other parts from reference TRBV11-3 and TRBJ2-1): EAGVVQSPRYKIIEKKQPVAFWCNPISGHNTLYWYLQNLGQGPELLIRYENEEAVDDSQLPKDRFSAERLKGVDSTLKIQPAELGDSAVYLCATKPPGDSSYNEQFFGPGTRLTVL.

V usage is TRBV7-9 and J usage is TRBJ2-1, with 12 nucleotides matching TRBD2. J lost 7 bases, V lost 1 base, and 11 bases had no gene match. CDR3 size: 18 residues. Germline loops: CDR1 SEHNR, CDR2 FQNEAQ (reference sequence). The DNA of the CDR3 is TGTGCCAGCAGCTTAGGAGGACTAGCGGGAAGTAAGAGGAATGAGCAGTTCTTC. Encoded protein: CASSLGGLAGSKRNEQFF.

This clonotype has only one observation. CDR3 sequence: CASSLKGWGQPQHF. CDR3 sequence (DNA): TGTGCCAGCAGCTTAAAGGGTTGGGGCCAGCCCCAGCATTTT. The chain is built from TRBV7-2 and TRBJ1-5; D might be TRBD1 (5 bases). The germline V and J ends were trimmed by 2 bases and 7 bases, with 12 bases remaining between them. This CDR3 region has 14 residues. Looked up from germline, CDR1 is SGHTA and CDR2 is FQGNSA.

The chain joins TRBV13 to TRBJ1-1, with 7 nucleotides matching TRBD1. The V and J ends lost 4 bases and 11 bases, in that order; junction bases with no gene match: 10. The CDR3 contains 13 residues. CDR1 is PRHDT and CDR2 is FYEKMQ in the germline V gene (reference sequence). The CDR3 loop is CASSSRQGMIAFF. CDR3 bases: TGTGCCAGCAGCTCTCGACAGGGAATGATCGCTTTCTTT. The full variable domain, completed using reference TRBV13 and TRBJ1-1, is AAGVIQSPRHLIKEKRETATLKCYPIPRHDTVYWYQQGPGQDPQFLISFYEKMQSDKGSIPDRFSAQQFSDYHSELNMSSLELGDSALYFCASSSRQGMIAFFGQGTRLTVV.

This clonotype was picked up a small number of times. This chain links TRBV20-1 with TRBJ1-2, with D tentatively TRBD1 (6 bases). CDR1 and CDR2 from the germline V gene are DFQATT and SNEGSKA (reference sequence). The CDR3 sequence is 14 residues long. Trimming pared 6 bases from V and 4 bases from J, leaving 18 bases between. The CDR3 DNA sequence: TGCAGTGCCCCAGCGGGGGGGGCAATCTATGGCTACACCTTC. Its translation is CSAPAGGAIYGYTF.

V usage is TRBV20-1 and J usage is TRBJ2-7; possibly TRBD1 or TRBD2 for D (5 bases each). Between the trimmed V and J ends, which lost 4 bases and 2 bases, there was a span of 12 bases. The length of the CDR3 is 13 residues. Germline V lookup: CDR1 DFQATT, CDR2 SNEGSKA (reference sequence). CDR3 in DNA: TGCAGTGCTAAGGGACGGATAGCCTACGAGCAGTACTTC. Protein product: CSAKGRIAYEQYF.

The chain uses TRBV5-4 and TRBJ2-2, with D unresolved. V lost 2 bases, J lost 5 bases, and 16 bases lay in between. CDR3 length: 16 residues. Germline V gene sequence: CDR1 SGHNT, CDR2 YYREEE (reference sequence). The CDR3 region is CASSFMEVRQTGELFF. The CDR3 bases are TGTGCCAGCAGCTTTATGGAAGTCAGGCAGACCGGGGAGCTGTTTTTT.